The table lists the clone carrying this T cell receptor (beta chain) with many counts. The antigen remains undetermined. This entry comes from a study of T cells in Graves' hyperthyroidism and ophthalmopathy. Broader study findings: A model of 13 V-J features distinguished ophthalmopathy from stable hyperthyroidism.

The germline V gene has CDR1 KGHDR and CDR2 SFDVKD. The CDR3 covers 13 residues. Trimming removed 3 bases from V and 4 bases from J, with 8 bases in between. It was RNA transcripts that yielded the amplified TCR beta CDR3 regions. The study used the HTBI primer set for a first-round RT-PCR of the TCR CDR3. One entry per CDR3 protein, called by TCRdb with MiXCR from the multiplex PCR reads. The repertoire holds roughly 700,000 distinct CDR3 sequences, with over 35% as singletons. The origin of this receptor is a middle-aged woman with Graves' hyperthyroidism. The V and J genes are TRBV24-1 and TRBJ1-2; D uncertain. The sample taken for sequencing was blood. The CDR3 here is CATSDKGSYGYTF. The CDR3 nucleotides read TGTGCCACCAGTGATAAGGGAAGCTATGGCTACACCTTC.